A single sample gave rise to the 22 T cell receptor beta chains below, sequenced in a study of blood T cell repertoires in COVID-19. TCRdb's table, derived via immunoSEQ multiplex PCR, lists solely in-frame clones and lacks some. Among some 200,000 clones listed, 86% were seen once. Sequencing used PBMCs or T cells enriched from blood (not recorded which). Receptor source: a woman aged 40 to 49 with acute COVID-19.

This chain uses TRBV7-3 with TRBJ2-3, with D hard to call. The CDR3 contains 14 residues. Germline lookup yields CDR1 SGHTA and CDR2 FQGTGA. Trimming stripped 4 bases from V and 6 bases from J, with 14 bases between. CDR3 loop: CASSSGPLRDTQYF. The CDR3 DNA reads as TGTGCCAGCAGCTCTGGGCCGCTTAGGGATACGCAGTATTTT.

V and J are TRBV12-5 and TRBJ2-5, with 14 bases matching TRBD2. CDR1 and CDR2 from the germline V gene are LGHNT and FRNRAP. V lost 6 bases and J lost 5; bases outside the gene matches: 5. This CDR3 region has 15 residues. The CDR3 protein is CASGRLAGGLETQYF. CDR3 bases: TGTGCTAGTGGGAGACTAGCGGGGGGGCTGGAGACCCAGTACTTC. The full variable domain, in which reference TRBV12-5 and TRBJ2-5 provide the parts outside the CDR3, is DARVTQTPRHKVTEMGQEVTMRCQPILGHNTVFWYRQTMMQGLELLAYFRNRAPLDDSGMPKDRFSAEMPDATLATLKIQPSEPRDSAVYFCASGRLAGGLETQYFGPGTRLLVL.

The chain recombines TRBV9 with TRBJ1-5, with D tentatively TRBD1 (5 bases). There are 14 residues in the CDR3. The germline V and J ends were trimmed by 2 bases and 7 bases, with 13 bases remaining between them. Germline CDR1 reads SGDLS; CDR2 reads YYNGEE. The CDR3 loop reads CASSVRRVKQPQHF. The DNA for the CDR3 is TGTGCCAGCAGCGTCCGCAGGGTAAAGCAGCCCCAGCATTTT.

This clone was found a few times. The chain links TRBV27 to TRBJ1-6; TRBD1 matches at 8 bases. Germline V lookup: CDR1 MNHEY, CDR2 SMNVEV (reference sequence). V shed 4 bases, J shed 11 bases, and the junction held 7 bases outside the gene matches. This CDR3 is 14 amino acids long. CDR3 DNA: TGTGCCAGCAGTTCGGACAGGGTATGGACACCCCTCCACTTT. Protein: CASSSDRVWTPLHF.

The CDR3, as DNA: TGCGCCAGCAAGGGGCAGTCCCATGGCTACACCTTC. Translated, it gives CASKGQSHGYTF. V and J are TRBV23-1 and TRBJ1-2; possibly TRBD1 for D (5 bases). TRBV23-1 is noted as an ORF with a role that remains uncertain. With 7 bases removed from V and 6 bases from J, the gap between germline ends came to 12 bases. The CDR3 has 12 residues.

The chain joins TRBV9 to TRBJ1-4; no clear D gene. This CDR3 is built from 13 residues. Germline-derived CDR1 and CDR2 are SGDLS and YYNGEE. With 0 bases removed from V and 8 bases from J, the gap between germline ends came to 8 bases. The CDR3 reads CASSVGAGEKLFF. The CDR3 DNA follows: TGTGCCAGCAGCGTAGGAGCCGGGGAAAAACTGTTTTTT.

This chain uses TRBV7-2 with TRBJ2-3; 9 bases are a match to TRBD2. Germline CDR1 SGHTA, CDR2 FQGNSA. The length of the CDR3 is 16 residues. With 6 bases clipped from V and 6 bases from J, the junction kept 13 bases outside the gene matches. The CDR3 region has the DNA TGTGCCAGCAGAAAAAGGGCGGGGGGGCCCCCCGATACGCAGTATTTT. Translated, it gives CASRKRAGGPPDTQYF. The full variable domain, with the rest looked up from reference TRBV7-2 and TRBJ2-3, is GAGVSQSPSNKVTEKGKDVELRCDPISGHTALYWYRQSLGQGLEFLIYFQGNSAPDKSGLPSDRFSAERTGGSVSTLTIQRTQQEDSAVYLCASRKRAGGPPDTQYFGPGTRLTVL.

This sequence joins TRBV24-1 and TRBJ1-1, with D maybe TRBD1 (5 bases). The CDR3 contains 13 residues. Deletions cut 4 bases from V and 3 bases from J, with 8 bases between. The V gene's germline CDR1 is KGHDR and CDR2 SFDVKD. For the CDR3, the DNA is TGTGCCACCAGTGAAGACAGCTACACTGAAGCTTTCTTT. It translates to CATSEDSYTEAFF.

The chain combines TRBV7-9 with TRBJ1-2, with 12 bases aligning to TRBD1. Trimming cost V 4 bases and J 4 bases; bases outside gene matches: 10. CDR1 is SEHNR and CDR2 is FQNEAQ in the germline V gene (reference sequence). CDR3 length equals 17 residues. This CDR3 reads CASSSGTGGLLVYGYTF. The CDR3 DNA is TGTGCCAGCAGCTCCGGGACAGGGGGCCTCCTAGTCTATGGCTACACCTTC.

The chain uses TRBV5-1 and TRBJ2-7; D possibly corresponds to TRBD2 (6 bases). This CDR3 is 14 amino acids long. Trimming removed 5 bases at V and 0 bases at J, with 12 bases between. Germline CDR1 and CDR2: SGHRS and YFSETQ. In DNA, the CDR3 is TGCGCCAGCAGGGAGGGGCCCAGCTCCTACGAGCAGTACGTC. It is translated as CASREGPSSYEQYV.

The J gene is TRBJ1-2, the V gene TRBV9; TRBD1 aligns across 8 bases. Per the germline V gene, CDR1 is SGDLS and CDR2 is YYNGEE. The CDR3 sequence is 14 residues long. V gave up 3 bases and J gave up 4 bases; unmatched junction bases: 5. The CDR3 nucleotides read TGTGCCAGCAGCGCCCAGGGGGCGGCCTATGGCTACACCTTC. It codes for CASSAQGAAYGYTF.

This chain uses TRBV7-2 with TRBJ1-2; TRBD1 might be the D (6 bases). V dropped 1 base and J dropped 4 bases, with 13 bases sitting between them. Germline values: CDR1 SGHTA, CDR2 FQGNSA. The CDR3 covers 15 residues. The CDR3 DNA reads TGTGCCAGCAGCTTAGGGGCAGGGGAACCCTATGGCTACACCTTC. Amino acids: CASSLGAGEPYGYTF. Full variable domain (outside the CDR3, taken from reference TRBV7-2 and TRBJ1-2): GAGVSQSPSNKVTEKGKDVELRCDPISGHTALYWYRQSLGQGLEFLIYFQGNSAPDKSGLPSDRFSAERTGGSVSTLTIQRTQQEDSAVYLCASSLGAGEPYGYTFGSGTRLTVV.

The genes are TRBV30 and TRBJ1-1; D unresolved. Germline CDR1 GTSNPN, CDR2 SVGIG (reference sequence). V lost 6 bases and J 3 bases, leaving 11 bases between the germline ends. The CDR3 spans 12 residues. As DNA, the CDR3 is TGTGCCTGTACCAACAGAGACACTGAAGCTTTCTTT. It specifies CACTNRDTEAFF.

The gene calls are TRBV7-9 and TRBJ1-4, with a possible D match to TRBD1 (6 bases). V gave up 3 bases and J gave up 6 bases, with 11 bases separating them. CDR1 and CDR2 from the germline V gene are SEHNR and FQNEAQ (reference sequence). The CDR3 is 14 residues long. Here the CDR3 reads CASSFYRAHEKLFF. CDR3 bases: TGTGCCAGCAGCTTTTACAGGGCTCATGAAAAACTGTTTTTT.

The CDR3 DNA sequence: TGTGCCAGTAGTACACAGGGGGCCCTAGGCTATGGCTACACCTTC. Translated, it gives CASSTQGALGYGYTF. The chain has TRBV19 and TRBJ1-2, with TRBD1 matching over 9 bases. Germline V gene data show CDR1 as LNHDA and CDR2 as SQIVND (reference sequence). V dropped 4 bases and J dropped 4; count of bases not matched to a gene: 7. The CDR3 contains 15 residues.

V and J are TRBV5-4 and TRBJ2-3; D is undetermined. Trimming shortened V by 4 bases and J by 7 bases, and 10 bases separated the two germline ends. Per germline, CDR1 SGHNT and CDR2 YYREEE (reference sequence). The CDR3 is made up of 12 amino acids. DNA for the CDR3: TGTGCCAGCAGCCTCGACTCTTATACGCAGTATTTT. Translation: CASSLDSYTQYF.

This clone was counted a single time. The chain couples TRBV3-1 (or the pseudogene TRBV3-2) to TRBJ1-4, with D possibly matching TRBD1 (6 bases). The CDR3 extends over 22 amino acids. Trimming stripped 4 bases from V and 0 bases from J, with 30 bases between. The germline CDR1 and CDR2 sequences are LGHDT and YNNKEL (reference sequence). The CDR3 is CASSPLTTGLYWVNATNEKLFF. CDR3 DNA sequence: TGTGCCAGCAGCCCCCTTACCACAGGGCTTTATTGGGTGAATGCAACTAATGAAAAACTGTTTTTT.

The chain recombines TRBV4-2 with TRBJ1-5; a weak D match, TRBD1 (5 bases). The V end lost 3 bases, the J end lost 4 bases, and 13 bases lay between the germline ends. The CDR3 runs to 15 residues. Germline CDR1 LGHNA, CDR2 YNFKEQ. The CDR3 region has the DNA TGTGCCAGCAGCCAGTTCAGGGAGGGTAATCAGCCCCAGCATTTT. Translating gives CASSQFREGNQPQHF.

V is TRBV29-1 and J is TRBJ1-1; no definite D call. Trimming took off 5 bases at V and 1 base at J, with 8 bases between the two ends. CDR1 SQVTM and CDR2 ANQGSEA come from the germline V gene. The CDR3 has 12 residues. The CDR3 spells CSVLWRNTEAFF. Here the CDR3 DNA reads TGCAGCGTTTTATGGAGGAACACTGAAGCTTTCTTT.

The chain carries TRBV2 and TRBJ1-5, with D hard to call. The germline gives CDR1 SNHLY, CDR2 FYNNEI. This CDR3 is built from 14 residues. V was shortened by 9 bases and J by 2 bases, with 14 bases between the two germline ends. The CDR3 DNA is TGTGCCAGTCCGAAAAGTGCGGGCAATCAGCCCCAGCATTTT. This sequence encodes CASPKSAGNQPQHF.

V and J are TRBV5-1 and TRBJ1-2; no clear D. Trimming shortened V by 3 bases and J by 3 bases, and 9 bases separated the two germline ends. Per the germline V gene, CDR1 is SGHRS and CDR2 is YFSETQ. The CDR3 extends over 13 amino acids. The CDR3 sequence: CASSYSTDYGYTF. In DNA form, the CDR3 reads TGCGCCAGCAGCTACAGTACAGACTATGGCTACACCTTC. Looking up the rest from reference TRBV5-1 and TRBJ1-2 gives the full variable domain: KAGVTQTPRYLIKTRGQQVTLSCSPISGHRSVSWYQQTPGQGLQFLFEYFSETQRNKGNFPGRFSGRQFSNSRSEMNVSTLELGDSALYLCASSYSTDYGYTFGSGTRLTVV.

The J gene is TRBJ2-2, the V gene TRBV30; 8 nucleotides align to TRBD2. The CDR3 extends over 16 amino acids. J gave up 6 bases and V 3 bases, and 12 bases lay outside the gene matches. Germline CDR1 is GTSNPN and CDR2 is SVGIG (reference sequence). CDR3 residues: CAWSETSARWAGELFF. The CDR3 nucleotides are TGTGCCTGGAGCGAGACTAGCGCCAGGTGGGCCGGGGAGCTGTTTTTT.